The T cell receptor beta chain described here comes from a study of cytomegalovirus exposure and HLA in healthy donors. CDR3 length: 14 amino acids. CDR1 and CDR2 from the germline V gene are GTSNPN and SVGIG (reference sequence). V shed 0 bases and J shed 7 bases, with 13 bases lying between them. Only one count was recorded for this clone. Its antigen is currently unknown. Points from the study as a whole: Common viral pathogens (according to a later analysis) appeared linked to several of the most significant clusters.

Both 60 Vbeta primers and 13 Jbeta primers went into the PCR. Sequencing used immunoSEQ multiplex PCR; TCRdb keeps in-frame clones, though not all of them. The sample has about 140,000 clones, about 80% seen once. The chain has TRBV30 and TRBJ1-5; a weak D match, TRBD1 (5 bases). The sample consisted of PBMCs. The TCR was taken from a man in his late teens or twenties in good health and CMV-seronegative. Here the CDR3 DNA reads TGTGCCTGGAGTGTTGCCAGGGCAAGGCAGCCCCAGCATTTT. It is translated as CAWSVARARQPQHF.